These 19 T cell receptor beta chains were all obtained from the same sample, sequenced in a study of blood T cell repertoires in COVID-19. Sequencing used immunoSEQ multiplex PCR; TCRdb keeps in-frame clones, though not all of them. The data contain about 310,000 clones, 89% of them singletons. The sample was PBMCs or T cells enriched from blood (not recorded which). The source is a woman younger than 45 who had recovered from COVID-19.

This clone was detected only once. This chain uses TRBV9 with TRBJ2-2; D gene uncertain. V lost 4 bases to trimming and J lost 7 bases, with 11 bases between them. This CDR3 contains 13 residues. Germline lookup yields CDR1 SGDLS and CDR2 YYNGEE. CDR3 amino acids: CASSPGFGGELFF. The DNA for the CDR3 is TGTGCCAGCAGCCCGGGTTTCGGCGGGGAGCTGTTTTTT.

A word on this clone: Relative to the germline gene, one junction end is altered; a read error may explain this. The chain combines TRBV7-7 with TRBJ2-5; TRBD1 agrees at 9 bases. The CDR3 extends over 15 amino acids. Germline CDR1 SSHAT, CDR2 FNYEAQ (reference sequence). CDR3 loop: CASSPQGAWGETQYF. Written as DNA, the CDR3 is TGTGCTAGCAGCCCACAGGGGGCATGGGGAGAGACCCAGTACTTC.

This clone was seen a few times. The chain joins TRBV10-3 to TRBJ1-1, with D perhaps matching TRBD1 (5 bases). The V and J ends lost 10 bases and 3 bases respectively, with 15 bases between them. CDR1 ENHRY and CDR2 SYGVKD come from the germline V gene. The CDR3 is made up of 13 amino acids. The CDR3 loop is CATDPRGDTEAFF. The CDR3 nucleotides are TGTGCCACCGATCCTCGGGGGGACACTGAAGCTTTCTTT.

This clone was counted once. V is TRBV9 and J is TRBJ2-1; TRBD1 might be the D (7 bases). V lost 0 bases to trimming and J lost 1 base, with 20 bases between them. In germline, CDR1 is SGDLS, CDR2 YYNGEE. This CDR3 region has 19 residues. The DNA of the CDR3 is TGTGCCAGCAGCGTAGTCAAAAGGAAGGGGGGACAGTCCTACAATGAGCAGTTCTTC. It specifies CASSVVKRKGGQSYNEQFF.

The V and J genes are TRBV13 and TRBJ2-1; 12 nucleotides agree with TRBD2. J lost 5 bases, V lost 5 bases, and 4 bases had no gene match. The CDR3 extends over 15 amino acids. Germline CDR1 PRHDT, CDR2 FYEKMQ (reference sequence). For the CDR3, the DNA is TGTGCCAGCAGCCTGCGGACTAGCGGGGACAATGAGCAGTTCTTC. Translating gives CASSLRTSGDNEQFF.

Here the CDR3 reads CASSQDSSGSGYEQFF. CDR3 sequence (DNA): TGTGCCAGCAGCCAAGATTCTAGCGGGAGTGGCTATGAGCAGTTCTTC. This sequence joins TRBV3-1 (or the pseudogene TRBV3-2) and TRBJ2-1; 10 bases are shared with TRBD2. Germline CDR1 reads LGHDT; CDR2 reads YNNKEL (reference sequence). There are 16 residues in the CDR3. The V segment lost 0 bases and the J segment 8 bases; nucleotides outside the gene matches: 7.

Only a few counts were recorded for this clone. The chain combines TRBV4-1 with TRBJ2-7; 15 nucleotides line up with TRBD2. J was trimmed by 4 bases and V by 0 bases; bases with no gene match: 4. Germline CDR1 is MGHRA and CDR2 is YSYEKL. This CDR3 has 17 residues. The DNA for the CDR3 is TGCGCCAGCAGCCAAGAAGACGGACTAGCGGGAGGGTACGAGCAGTACTTC. As protein: CASSQEDGLAGGYEQYF.

V usage is TRBV9 and J usage is TRBJ2-7, with 7 bases that match TRBD1. J lost 2 bases, V lost 5 bases, and 10 bases had no gene match. The CDR3 is 15 amino acids. Germline V CDR1 and CDR2: SGDLS, YYNGEE. The CDR3 region has the DNA TGTGCCAGCAGTGTCCAGGGGGATTCCCCCTACGAGCAGTACTTC. Amino acids: CASSVQGDSPYEQYF. Variable domain in full (rest from reference TRBV9 and TRBJ2-7): DSGVTQTPKHLITATGQRVTLRCSPRSGDLSVYWYQQSLDQGLQFLIQYYNGEERAKGNILERFSAQQFPDLHSELNLSSLELGDSALYFCASSVQGDSPYEQYFGPGTRLTVT.

The chain uses TRBV7-9 and TRBJ2-2; tentative D call: TRBD2 (6 bases). The CDR3 covers 14 residues. V was cut by 11 bases and J by 7 bases, with 20 bases left in between. CDR1 is SEHNR, CDR2 FQNEAQ, per germline (reference sequence). In DNA form, the CDR3 reads TGTGCCCCCTCCCCCGGGAGTAGGGGCGGGGAGCTGTTTTTT. Encoded protein: CAPSPGSRGGELFF. Drawing the rest from reference TRBV7-9 and TRBJ2-2, the complete variable domain is DTGVSQNPRHKITKRGQNVTFRCDPISEHNRLYWYRQTLGQGPEFLTYFQNEAQLEKSRLLSDRFSAERPKGSFSTLEIQRTEQGDSAMYLCAPSPGSRGGELFFGEGSRLTVL.

This clone was observed once. The chain uses TRBV19 and TRBJ2-7; maybe TRBD1 (6 bases). CDR1 and CDR2 from the germline V gene are LNHDA and SQIVND (reference sequence). CDR3 length: 14 amino acids. Trimming took 9 bases from V and 5 from J, leaving 20 bases between them. The DNA of the CDR3 is TGTGCCAGCCGACGAACCAGGGGTTTCGACGAGCAGTACTTC. Protein sequence: CASRRTRGFDEQYF. Looking up the rest from reference TRBV19 and TRBJ2-7 gives the full variable domain: DGGITQSPKYLFRKEGQNVTLSCEQNLNHDAMYWYRQDPGQGLRLIYYSQIVNDFQKGDIAEGYSVSREKKESFPLTVTSAQKNPTAFYLCASRRTRGFDEQYFGPGTRLTVT.

In its sample, this clone was seen a few times. The V call is TRBV2, the J call TRBJ1-5; D is unresolved. Trimming took off 6 bases at V and 6 bases at J, with 12 bases between the two ends. The germline gives CDR1 SNHLY, CDR2 FYNNEI. The CDR3 is 13 residues long. DNA of the CDR3: TGTGCCAGCAGGAGGGTAGATGGTCAGCCCCAGCATTTT. It codes for CASRRVDGQPQHF.

This rearrangement joins TRBV30 to TRBJ1-2, with a possible D match to TRBD1 (5 bases). Germline CDR1 reads GTSNPN; CDR2 reads SVGIG (reference sequence). The germline V and J ends were trimmed by 5 bases and 7 bases, with 14 bases remaining between them. The CDR3 length is 12 residues. The CDR3: CAWSLGESGYTF. Here the CDR3 DNA reads TGTGCCTGGTCTCTAGGGGAAAGTGGCTACACCTTC.

The rearrangement links TRBV4-2 to TRBJ2-7; a weak D match, TRBD2 (6 bases). CDR3 length: 18 amino acids. The germline V gene encodes CDR1 LGHNA and CDR2 YNFKEQ. V lost 2 bases and J 4 bases, leaving 24 bases between the germline ends. Here the CDR3 DNA reads TGTGCCAGCAGCCAAAAAAGGAGATTCTGGACTAAAAAATACGAGCAGTACTTC. Encoded protein: CASSQKRRFWTKKYEQYF.

This clone was detected only a few times. This chain uses TRBV7-9 with TRBJ1-2; no firm D call. The V end lost 11 bases, the J end lost 8 bases, and 18 bases lay between the germline ends. This CDR3 spans 12 amino acids. Germline CDR1 is SEHNR and CDR2 is FQNEAQ (reference sequence). DNA of the CDR3: TGTGCCCACCAGCCGGGTGATCAGGGCTACACCTTC. Translating gives CAHQPGDQGYTF.

This clone was counted between two and nine times. This sequence joins TRBV6-5 and TRBJ2-3, with 8 bases fitting TRBD2. The ends lost 5 bases at V and 4 bases at J; junction bases unmatched: 8. Germline loops: CDR1 MNHEY, CDR2 SVGAGI. This CDR3 has 15 amino acids. CDR3 sequence: CASSPLLTSADTQYF. The CDR3 nucleotides read TGTGCCAGCAGTCCTCTGTTGACTAGCGCAGATACGCAGTATTTT.

V and J are TRBV7-9 and TRBJ2-1; tentative D call: TRBD2 (5 bases). The CDR3 contains 17 residues. CDR1 is SEHNR and CDR2 is FQNEAQ in the germline V gene (reference sequence). The V end lost 0 bases, the J end lost 0 bases, and 12 bases lay between the germline ends. CDR3 sequence reads: CASSLAFRGSSYNEQFF. In nucleotides, the CDR3 is TGTGCCAGCAGCTTAGCGTTTCGAGGGAGCTCCTACAATGAGCAGTTCTTC.

V gene TRBV2 combines with J gene TRBJ2-7; TRBD2 matches 10 bases. The germline V gene has CDR1 SNHLY and CDR2 FYNNEI. The CDR3 runs to 15 residues. Trimming at V came to 6 bases and at J to 2 bases, leaving 7 bases not matched to a gene. CDR3 region: CASSMTSGLPYEQYF. In DNA form, the CDR3 reads TGTGCCAGCAGCATGACTAGCGGGTTGCCCTACGAGCAGTACTTC.

The chain recombines TRBV11-2 with TRBJ2-7; D is perhaps TRBD2 (5 bases). The germline gives CDR1 SGHAT, CDR2 FQNNGV. Trimming pared 5 bases from V and 4 bases from J, leaving 15 bases between. This CDR3 has 14 residues. The CDR3 bases are TGTGCCAGCAGCGGACTCCAAAGCGAGTACGAGCAGTACTTC. It is translated as CASSGLQSEYEQYF.

This clone turned up a few times. The rearrangement uses TRBV6-5 and TRBJ1-5, with 8 bases that match TRBD1. With 5 bases clipped from V and 7 bases from J, the junction kept 7 bases outside the gene matches. The CDR3 has 14 amino acids. In germline, CDR1 is MNHEY, CDR2 SVGAGI. CDR3: CASSRTGFGQPQHF. CDR3 in DNA: TGTGCCAGCAGTCGGACAGGGTTCGGGCAGCCCCAGCATTTT.